The sequence of this T cell receptor beta chain was determined in a study of blood T cell repertoires in COVID-19. The data were produced by immunoSEQ multiplex PCR, yet TCRdb's version contains in-frame clones alone and is incomplete. Of approximately 170,000 clones listed, roughly nine tenths are singletons. Sequenced sample: peripheral blood. The receptor was isolated from a woman between 70 and 85 years old with acute or convalescent COVID-19.

The CDR3 is CASSSGAGGWSDTQYF. The CDR3 nucleotides read TGTGCCAGCAGTTCGGGAGCGGGAGGGTGGTCAGATACGCAGTATTTT. The chain couples TRBV27 to TRBJ2-3, with 10 bases matching TRBD2. Germline loops: CDR1 MNHEY, CDR2 SMNVEV (reference sequence). Trimming at V came to 4 bases and at J to 4 bases, leaving 8 bases not matched to a gene. The CDR3 has 16 amino acids.